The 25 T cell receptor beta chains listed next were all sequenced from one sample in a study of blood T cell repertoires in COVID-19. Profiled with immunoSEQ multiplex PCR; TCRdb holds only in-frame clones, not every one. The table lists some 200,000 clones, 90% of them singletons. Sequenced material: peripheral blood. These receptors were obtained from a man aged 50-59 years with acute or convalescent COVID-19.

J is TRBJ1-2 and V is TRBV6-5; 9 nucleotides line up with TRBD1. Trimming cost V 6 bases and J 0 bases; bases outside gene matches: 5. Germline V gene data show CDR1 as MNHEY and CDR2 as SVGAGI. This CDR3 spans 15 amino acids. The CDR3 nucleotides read TGTGCCAGCAGATCCGGGACAGGGTCTAACTATGGCTACACCTTC. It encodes CASRSGTGSNYGYTF.

The CDR3 bases are TGTGCCAGCAGTTCCCTCCAGACAGGCCAGTACAATGAGCAGTTCTTC. Protein sequence: CASSSLQTGQYNEQFF. The chain couples TRBV6-2 or TRBV6-3 to TRBJ2-1, with D possibly being TRBD1 (6 bases). The CDR3 is made up of 16 amino acids. Germline assignment: CDR1 MNHEY and CDR2 SVGEGT. V dropped 4 bases and J dropped 4 bases, with 17 bases sitting between them.

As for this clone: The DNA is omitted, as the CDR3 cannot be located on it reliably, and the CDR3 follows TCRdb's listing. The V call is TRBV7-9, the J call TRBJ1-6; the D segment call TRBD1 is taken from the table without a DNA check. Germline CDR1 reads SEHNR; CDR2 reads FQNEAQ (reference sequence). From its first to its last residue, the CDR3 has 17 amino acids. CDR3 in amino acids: CASILGVKDRDNSPLHF.

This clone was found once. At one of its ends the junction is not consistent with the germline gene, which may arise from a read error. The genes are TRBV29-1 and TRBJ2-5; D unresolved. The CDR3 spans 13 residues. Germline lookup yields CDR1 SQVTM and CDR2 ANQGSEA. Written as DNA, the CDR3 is TGCAGCGTCGAAGTTGGGCCACAAGAGACCCAGTACTTC. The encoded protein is CSVEVGPQETQYF.

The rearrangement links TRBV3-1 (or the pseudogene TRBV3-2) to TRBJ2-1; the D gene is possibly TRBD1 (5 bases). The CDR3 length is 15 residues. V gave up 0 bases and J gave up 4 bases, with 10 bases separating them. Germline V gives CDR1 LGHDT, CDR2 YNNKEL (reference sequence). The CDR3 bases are TGTGCCAGCAGCCAAGAACCAGGGTCTTACAATGAGCAGTTCTTC. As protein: CASSQEPGSYNEQFF.

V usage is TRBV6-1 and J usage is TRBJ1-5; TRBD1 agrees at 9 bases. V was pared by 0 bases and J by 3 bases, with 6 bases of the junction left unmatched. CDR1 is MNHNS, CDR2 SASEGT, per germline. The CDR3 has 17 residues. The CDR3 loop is CASSEAGGTGINQPQHF. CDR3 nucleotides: TGTGCCAGCAGTGAAGCGGGGGGGACAGGGATCAATCAGCCCCAGCATTTT.

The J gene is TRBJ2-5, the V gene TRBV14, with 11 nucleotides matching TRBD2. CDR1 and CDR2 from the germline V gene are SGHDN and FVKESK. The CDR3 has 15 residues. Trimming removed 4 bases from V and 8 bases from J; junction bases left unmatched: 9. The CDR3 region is CASSLLSGGVRTQYF. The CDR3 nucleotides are TGTGCCAGCAGCCTCCTTAGCGGGGGGGTGAGAACCCAGTACTTC. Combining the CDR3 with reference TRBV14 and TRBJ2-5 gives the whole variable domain EAGVTQFPSHSVIEKGQTVTLRCDPISGHDNLYWYRRVMGKEIKFLLHFVKESKQDESGMPNNRFLAERTGGTYSTLKVQPAELEDSGVYFCASSLLSGGVRTQYFGPGTRLLVL.

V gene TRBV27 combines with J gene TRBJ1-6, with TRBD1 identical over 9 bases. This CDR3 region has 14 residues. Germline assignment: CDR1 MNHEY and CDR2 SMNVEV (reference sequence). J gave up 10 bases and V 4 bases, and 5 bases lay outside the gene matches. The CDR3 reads CASSSGTGKSPLHF. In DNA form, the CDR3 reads TGTGCCAGCAGTTCCGGGACAGGGAAGTCACCCCTCCACTTT.

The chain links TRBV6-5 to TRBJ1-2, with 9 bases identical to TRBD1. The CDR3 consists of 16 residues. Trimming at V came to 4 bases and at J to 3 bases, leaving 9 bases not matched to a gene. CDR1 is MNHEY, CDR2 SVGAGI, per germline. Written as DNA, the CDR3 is TGTGCCAGCAGTTCATCCGGACAGGGGAGTTACTATGGCTACACCTTC. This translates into CASSSSGQGSYYGYTF.

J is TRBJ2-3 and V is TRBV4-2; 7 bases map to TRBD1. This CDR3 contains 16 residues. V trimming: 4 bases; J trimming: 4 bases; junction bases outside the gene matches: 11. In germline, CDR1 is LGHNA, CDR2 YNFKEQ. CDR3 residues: CASSPQMAQGADTQYF. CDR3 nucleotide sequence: TGTGCCAGCAGCCCCCAGATGGCTCAGGGGGCAGATACGCAGTATTTT.

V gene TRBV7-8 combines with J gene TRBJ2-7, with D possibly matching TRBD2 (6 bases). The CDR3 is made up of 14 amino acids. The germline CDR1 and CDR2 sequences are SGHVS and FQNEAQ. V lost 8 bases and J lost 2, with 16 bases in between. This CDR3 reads CASRVGTGAYEQYF. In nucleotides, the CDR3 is TGTGCCAGCCGCGTGGGGACGGGGGCCTACGAGCAGTACTTC.

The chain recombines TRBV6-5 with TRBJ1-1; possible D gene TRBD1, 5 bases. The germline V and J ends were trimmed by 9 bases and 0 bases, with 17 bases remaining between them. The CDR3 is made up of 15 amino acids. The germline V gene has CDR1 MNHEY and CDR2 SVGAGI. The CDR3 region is CASSPTGAMNTEAFF. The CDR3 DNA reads TGTGCCAGTTCCCCAACAGGAGCCATGAACACTGAAGCTTTCTTT.

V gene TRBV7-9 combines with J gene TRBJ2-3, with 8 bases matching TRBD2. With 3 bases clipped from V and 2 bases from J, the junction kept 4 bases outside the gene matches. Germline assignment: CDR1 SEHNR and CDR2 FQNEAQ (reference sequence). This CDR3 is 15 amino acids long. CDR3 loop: CASSLRTSHTDTQYF. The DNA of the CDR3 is TGTGCCAGCAGCTTGAGGACTAGCCACACAGATACGCAGTATTTT.

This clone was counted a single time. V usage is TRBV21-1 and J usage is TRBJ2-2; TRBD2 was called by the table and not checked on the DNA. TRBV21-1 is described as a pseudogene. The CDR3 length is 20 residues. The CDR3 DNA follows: TGTGCCAGCAGCAAATATAGACTCCCAGCCCTTATAAAGTTCACCGGGGAGCTGTTTTTT. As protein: CASSKYRLPALIKFTGELFF.

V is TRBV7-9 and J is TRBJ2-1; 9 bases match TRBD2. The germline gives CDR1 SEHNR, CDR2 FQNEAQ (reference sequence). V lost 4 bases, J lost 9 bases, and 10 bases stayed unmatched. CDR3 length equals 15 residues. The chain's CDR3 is CASSSPGAGGGEQFF. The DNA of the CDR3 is TGTGCCAGCAGCTCCCCCGGAGCGGGAGGCGGTGAGCAGTTCTTC.

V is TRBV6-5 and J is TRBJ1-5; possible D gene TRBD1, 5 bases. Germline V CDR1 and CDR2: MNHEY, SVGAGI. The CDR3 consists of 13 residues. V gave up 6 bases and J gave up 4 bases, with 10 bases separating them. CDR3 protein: CASRNRINQPQHF. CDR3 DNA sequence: TGTGCCAGCAGGAACAGGATAAATCAGCCCCAGCATTTT.

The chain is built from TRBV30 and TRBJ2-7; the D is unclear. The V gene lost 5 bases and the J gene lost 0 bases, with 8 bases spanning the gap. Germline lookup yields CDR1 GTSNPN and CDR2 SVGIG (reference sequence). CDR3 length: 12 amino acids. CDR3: CAWGTRSYEQYF. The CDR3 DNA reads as TGTGCCTGGGGAACGCGCTCCTACGAGCAGTACTTC.

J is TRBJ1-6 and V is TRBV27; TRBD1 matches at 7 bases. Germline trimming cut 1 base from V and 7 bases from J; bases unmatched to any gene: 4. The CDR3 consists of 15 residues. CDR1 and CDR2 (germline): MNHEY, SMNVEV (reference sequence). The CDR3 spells CASSLWTGRNSPLHF. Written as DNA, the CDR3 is TGTGCCAGCAGTTTATGGACAGGTCGGAATTCACCCCTCCACTTT.

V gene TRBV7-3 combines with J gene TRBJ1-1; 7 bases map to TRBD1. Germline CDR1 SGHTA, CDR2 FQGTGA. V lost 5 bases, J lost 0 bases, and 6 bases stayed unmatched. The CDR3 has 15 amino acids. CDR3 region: CASSPSGQLNTEAFF. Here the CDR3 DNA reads TGTGCCAGCAGCCCGTCGGGACAGTTGAACACTGAAGCTTTCTTT.

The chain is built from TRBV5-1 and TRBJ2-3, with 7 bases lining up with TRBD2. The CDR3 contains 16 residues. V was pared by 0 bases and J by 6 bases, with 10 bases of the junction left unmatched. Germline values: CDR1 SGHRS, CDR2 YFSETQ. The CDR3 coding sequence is TGCGCCAGCAGCTTGGGGGTGGCCGGGGGGTTGGATACGCAGTATTTT. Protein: CASSLGVAGGLDTQYF.

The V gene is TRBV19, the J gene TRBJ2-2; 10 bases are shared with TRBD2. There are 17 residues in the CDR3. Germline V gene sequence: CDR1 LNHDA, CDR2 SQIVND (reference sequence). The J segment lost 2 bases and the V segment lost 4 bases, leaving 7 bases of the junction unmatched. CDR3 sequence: CASSTGLAGANTGELFF. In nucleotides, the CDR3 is TGTGCCAGTAGTACTGGGCTAGCGGGAGCCAACACCGGGGAGCTGTTTTTT.

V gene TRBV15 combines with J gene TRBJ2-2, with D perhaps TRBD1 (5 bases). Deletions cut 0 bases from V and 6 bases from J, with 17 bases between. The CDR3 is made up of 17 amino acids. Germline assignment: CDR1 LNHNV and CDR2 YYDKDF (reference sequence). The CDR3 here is CATSRDSQGWYAGELFF. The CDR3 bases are TGTGCCACCAGCAGAGATTCGCAGGGATGGTACGCCGGGGAGCTGTTTTTT.

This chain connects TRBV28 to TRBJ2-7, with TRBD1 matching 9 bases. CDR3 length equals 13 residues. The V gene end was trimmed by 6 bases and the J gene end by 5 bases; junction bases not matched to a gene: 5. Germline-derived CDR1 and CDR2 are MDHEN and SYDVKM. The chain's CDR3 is CASRKTGGHEQYF. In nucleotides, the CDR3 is TGTGCCAGCAGAAAAACAGGGGGCCACGAGCAGTACTTC.

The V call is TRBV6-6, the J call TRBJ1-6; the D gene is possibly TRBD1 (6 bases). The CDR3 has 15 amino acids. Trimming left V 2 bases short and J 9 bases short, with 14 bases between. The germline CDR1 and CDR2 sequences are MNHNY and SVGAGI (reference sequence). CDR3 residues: CASSYQQGTGSPLHF. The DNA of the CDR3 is TGTGCCAGCAGTTACCAACAGGGAACGGGTTCACCCCTCCACTTT.

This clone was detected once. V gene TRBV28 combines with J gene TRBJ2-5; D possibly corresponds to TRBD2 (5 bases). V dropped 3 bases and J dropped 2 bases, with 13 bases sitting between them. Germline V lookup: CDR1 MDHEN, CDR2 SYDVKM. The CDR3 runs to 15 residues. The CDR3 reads CASSLMRAKQETQYF. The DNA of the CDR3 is TGTGCCAGCAGTTTGATGAGGGCGAAACAAGAGACCCAGTACTTC. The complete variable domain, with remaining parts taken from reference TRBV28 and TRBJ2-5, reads DVKVTQSSRYLVKRTGEKVFLECVQDMDHENMFWYRQDPGLGLRLIYFSYDVKMKEKGDIPEGYSVSREKKERFSLILESASTNQTSMYLCASSLMRAKQETQYFGPGTRLLVL.